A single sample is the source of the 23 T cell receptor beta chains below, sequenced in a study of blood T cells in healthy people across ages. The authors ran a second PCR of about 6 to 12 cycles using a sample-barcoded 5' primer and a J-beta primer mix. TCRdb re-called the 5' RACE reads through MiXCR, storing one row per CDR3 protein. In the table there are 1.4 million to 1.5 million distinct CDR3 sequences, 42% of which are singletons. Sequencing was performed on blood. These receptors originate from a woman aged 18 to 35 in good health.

CDR3 in DNA: TGTGCCGCCCGGCGGACGAATGAAAAACTGTTTTTT. Its translation is CAARRTNEKLFF. The gene calls are TRBV6-2 or TRBV6-3 and TRBJ1-4; the D is unclear. The CDR3 is made up of 12 amino acids. V dropped 11 bases and J dropped 5 bases, with 12 bases sitting between them. The germline gives CDR1 MNHEY, CDR2 SVGEGT.

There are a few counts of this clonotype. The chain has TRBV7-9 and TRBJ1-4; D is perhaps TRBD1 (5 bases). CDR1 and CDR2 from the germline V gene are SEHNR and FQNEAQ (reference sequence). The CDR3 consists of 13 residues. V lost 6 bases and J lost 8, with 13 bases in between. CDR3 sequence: CASRGPGPEKLFF. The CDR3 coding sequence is TGTGCCAGCAGGGGGCCGGGCCCAGAAAAACTGTTTTTT. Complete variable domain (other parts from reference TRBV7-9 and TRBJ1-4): DTGVSQNPRHKITKRGQNVTFRCDPISEHNRLYWYRQTLGQGPEFLTYFQNEAQLEKSRLLSDRFSAERPKGSFSTLEIQRTEQGDSAMYLCASRGPGPEKLFFGSGTQLSVL.

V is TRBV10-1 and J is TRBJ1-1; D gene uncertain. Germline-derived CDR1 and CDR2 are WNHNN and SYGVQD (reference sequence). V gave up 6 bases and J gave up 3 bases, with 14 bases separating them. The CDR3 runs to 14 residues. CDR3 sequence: CASSRETMDTEAFF. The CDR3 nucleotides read TGCGCCAGCAGCCGGGAGACAATGGACACTGAAGCTTTCTTT.

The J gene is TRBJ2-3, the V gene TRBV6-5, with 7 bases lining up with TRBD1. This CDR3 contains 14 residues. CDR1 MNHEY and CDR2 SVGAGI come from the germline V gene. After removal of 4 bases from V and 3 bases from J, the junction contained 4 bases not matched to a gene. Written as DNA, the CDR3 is TGTGCCAGCAGTTCGCCGACAGGGACAGATACGCAGTATTTT. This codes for CASSSPTGTDTQYF.

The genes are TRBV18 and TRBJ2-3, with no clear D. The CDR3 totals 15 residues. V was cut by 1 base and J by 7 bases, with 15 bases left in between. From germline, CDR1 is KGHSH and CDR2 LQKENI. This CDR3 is CASSPRVGPANTQYF. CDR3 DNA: TGTGCCAGCTCACCACGGGTGGGCCCGGCGAATACGCAGTATTTT. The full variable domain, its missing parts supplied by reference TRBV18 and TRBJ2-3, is NAGVMQNPRHLVRRRGQEARLRCSPMKGHSHVYWYRQLPEEGLKFMVYLQKENIIDESGMPKERFSAEFPKEGPSILRIQQVVRGDSAAYFCASSPRVGPANTQYFGPGTRLTVL.

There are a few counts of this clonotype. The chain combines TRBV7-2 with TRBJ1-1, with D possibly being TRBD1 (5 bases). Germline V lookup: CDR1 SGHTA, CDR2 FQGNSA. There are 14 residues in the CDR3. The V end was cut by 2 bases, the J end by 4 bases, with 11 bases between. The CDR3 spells CASSLRGAGTEAFF. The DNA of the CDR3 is TGTGCCAGCAGCTTAAGGGGCGCCGGCACTGAAGCTTTCTTT.

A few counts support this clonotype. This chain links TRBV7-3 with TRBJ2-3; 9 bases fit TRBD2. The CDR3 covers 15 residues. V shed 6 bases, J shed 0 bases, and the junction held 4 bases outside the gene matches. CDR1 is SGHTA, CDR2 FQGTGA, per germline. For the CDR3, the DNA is TGTGCCAGCAGTTCGCGGGGGGGCAGCACAGATACGCAGTATTTT. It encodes CASSSRGGSTDTQYF.

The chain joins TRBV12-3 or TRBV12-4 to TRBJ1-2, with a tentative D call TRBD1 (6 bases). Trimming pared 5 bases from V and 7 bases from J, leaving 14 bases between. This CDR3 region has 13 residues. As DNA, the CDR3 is TGTGCCAGCAGTGTTTTCCAGGGGCCTGGCTACACCTTC. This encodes CASSVFQGPGYTF.

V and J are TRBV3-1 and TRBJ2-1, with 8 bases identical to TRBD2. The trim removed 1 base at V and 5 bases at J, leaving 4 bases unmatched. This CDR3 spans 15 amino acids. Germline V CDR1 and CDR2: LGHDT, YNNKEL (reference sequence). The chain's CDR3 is CASSQAGGAHNEQFF. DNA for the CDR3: TGTGCCAGCAGCCAAGCGGGGGGGGCCCACAATGAGCAGTTCTTC.

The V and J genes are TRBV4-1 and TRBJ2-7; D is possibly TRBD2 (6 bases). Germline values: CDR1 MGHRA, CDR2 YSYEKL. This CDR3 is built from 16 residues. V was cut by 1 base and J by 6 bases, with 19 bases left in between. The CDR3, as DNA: TGCGCCAGCAGCCAAGCGACCGAGACTAGTTTGGGCGAGCAGTACTTC. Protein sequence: CASSQATETSLGEQYF.

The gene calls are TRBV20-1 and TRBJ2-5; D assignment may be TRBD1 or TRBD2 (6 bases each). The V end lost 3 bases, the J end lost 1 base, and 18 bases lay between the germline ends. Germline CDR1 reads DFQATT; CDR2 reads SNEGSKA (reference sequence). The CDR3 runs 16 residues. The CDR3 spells CSARGGDAGSQETQYF. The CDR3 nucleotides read TGCAGTGCTAGGGGGGGCGACGCGGGGTCCCAAGAGACCCAGTACTTC.

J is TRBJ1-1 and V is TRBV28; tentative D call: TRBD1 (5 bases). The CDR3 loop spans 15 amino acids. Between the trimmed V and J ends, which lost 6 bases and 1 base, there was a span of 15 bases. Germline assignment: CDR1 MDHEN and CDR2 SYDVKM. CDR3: CASSPYGGKNTEAFF. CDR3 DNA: TGTGCCAGCAGCCCCTACGGGGGAAAGAACACTGAAGCTTTCTTT.

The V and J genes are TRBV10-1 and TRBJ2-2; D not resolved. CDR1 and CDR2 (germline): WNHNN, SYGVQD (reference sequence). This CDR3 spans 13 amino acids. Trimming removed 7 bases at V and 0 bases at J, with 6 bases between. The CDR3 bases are TGCGCCAGCACCTCTGCGAACACCGGGGAGCTGTTTTTT. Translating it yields CASTSANTGELFF.

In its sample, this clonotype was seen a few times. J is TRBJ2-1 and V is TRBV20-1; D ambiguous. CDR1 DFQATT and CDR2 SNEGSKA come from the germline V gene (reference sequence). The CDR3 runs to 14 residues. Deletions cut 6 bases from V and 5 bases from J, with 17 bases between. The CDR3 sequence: CSAPRPRVDNEQFF. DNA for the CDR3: TGCAGTGCCCCGCGGCCCCGGGTGGACAATGAGCAGTTCTTC.

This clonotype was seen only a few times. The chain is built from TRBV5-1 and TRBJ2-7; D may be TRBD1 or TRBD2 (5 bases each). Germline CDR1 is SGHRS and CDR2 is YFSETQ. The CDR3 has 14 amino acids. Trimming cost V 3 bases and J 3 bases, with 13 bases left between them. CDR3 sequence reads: CASSWMGVNYEQYF. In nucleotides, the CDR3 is TGCGCCAGCAGCTGGATGGGGGTTAACTACGAGCAGTACTTC.

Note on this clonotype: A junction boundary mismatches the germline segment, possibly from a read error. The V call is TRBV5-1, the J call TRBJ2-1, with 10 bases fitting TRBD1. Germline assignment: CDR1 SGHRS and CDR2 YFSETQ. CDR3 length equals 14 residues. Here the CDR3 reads CDSSGTGAYNEQFF. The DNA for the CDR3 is TGCGACAGCAGTGGGACAGGGGCCTACAATGAGCAGTTCTTC.

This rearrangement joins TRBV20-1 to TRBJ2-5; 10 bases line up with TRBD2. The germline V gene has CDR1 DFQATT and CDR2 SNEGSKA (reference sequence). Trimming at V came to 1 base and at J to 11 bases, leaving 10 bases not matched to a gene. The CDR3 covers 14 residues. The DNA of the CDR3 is TGCAGTGCTAGAGTTAGCGGGAGGAACGATGAGCAGTACTTC. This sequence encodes CSARVSGRNDEQYF.

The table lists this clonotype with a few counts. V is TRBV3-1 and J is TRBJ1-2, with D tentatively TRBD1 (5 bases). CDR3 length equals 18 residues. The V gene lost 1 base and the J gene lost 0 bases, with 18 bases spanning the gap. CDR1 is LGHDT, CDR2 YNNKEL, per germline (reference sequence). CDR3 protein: CASSQGSHRTFANYGYTF. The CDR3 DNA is TGTGCCAGCAGCCAAGGGTCCCACAGGACGTTCGCTAACTATGGCTACACCTTC.

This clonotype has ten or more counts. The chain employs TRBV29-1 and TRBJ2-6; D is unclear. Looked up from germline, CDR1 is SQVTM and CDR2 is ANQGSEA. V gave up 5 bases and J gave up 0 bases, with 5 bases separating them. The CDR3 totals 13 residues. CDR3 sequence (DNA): TGCAGCGTTCCTGGCTCTGGGGCCAACGTCCTGACTTTC. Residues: CSVPGSGANVLTF.

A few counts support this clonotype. The chain's CDR3 is CSARDGDRAVGDIQYF. As DNA, the CDR3 is TGCAGTGCTAGAGATGGGGACAGGGCAGTTGGAGACATTCAGTACTTC. The chain carries TRBV20-1 and TRBJ2-4; 9 bases align to TRBD1. After removal of 0 bases from V and 8 bases from J, the junction contained 11 bases not matched to a gene. Germline CDR1 is DFQATT and CDR2 is SNEGSKA (reference sequence). The CDR3 runs to 16 residues.

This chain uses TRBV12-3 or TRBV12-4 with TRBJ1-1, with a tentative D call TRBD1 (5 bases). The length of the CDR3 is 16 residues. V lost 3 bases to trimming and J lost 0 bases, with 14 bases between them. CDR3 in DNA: TGTGCCAGCAGTTTCGGCCGACAGAACGTGAACACTGAAGCTTTCTTT. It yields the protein CASSFGRQNVNTEAFF.

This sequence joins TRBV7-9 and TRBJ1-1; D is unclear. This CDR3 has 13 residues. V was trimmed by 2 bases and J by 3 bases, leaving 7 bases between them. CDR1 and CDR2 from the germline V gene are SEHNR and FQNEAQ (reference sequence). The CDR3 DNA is TGTGCCAGCAGCTTAAGTACTGACACTGAAGCTTTCTTT. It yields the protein CASSLSTDTEAFF.

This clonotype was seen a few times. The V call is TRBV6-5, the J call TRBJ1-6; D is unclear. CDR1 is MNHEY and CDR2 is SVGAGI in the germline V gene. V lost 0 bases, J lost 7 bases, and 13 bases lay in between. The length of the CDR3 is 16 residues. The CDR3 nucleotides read TGTGCCAGCAGTTACTCGGTCGTGCAGAGAAATTCACCCCTCCACTTT. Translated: CASSYSVVQRNSPLHF.